The sequence of this T cell receptor (beta chain) was determined in a study of blood T cell repertoires in COVID-19. Background on the study: Donors in the United States, Italy and Spain gave samples during acute or convalescent COVID-19.

In the case of this clone: At the DNA level, this CDR3 is encoded by other sequences in the same sample as well.

Original processing methods: The assay estimated nucleated cells by amplifying reference gene primers. Some clones are missing from TCRdb's copy, which holds only in-frame ones; the method was immunoSEQ multiplex PCR. V, J and clone size derive from that table, while D and trimming were established from the DNA sequence. Among a few hundred thousand clones, approximately 84% were seen once, and the ten largest hold under 3%. Those who participated ranged in age from roughly 18 to 89 years and resided in about two dozen US areas. In Cohort 3, a recovered donor had either two negative PCRs, clearance, or symptom resolution. The receptor comes from a woman aged 25 to 39 who had recovered from COVID-19. The sample consisted of PBMCs or T cells enriched from blood (not recorded which).

CDR3 in amino acids: CASSFSGGSYNEQFF. CDR3 sequence (DNA): TGTGCCAGCAGCTTCAGTGGGGGGTCCTACAATGAGCAGTTCTTC. This sequence joins TRBV7-9 and TRBJ2-1, with D possibly matching TRBD2 (6 bases). The germline V gene has CDR1 SEHNR and CDR2 FQNEAQ (reference sequence). The CDR3 has 15 amino acids. The V and J ends lost 3 bases and 1 base respectively, with 10 bases between them.